The entry that follows covers one T cell receptor (beta chain) sequence. V lost 4 bases and J lost 8; bases outside the gene matches: 6. The length of the CDR3 is 13 residues. Looked up from germline, CDR1 is SGHNT and CDR2 is YYREEE (reference sequence). The sample originates from a study of blood T cell repertoires in COVID-19. Original data processing: Estimation of nucleated cell counts relied on the amplification of reference gene primers. TCRdb's table, derived via immunoSEQ multiplex PCR, lists solely in-frame clones and lacks some. For V, J and clone size, that table is used; D and trimming come from the DNA. The table records 150,000 to 200,000 clones, around 86% of them present only once.

This chain connects TRBV5-4 to TRBJ2-4; 7 bases align to TRBD2. Source material: peripheral blood. This sequence was found in a man in his 70s who had recovered from COVID-19. CDR3 DNA sequence: TGTGCCAGCAGCCCGCCTGGGGGGGACATTCAGTACTTC. Translating it yields CASSPPGGDIQYF.